The 30 T cell receptor beta chains below all came from one sample that was sequenced in a study of T cell responses to AZD1222 COVID-19 vaccine (dated by TCRdb to the early 2020s). The protocol used for the library was the immunoSEQ multiplex PCR assay. The clones in this table, taken by TCRdb from immuneACCESS, are in-frame only. Not every clone is retained; where verified, under half of the shortfall comes from an unresolved V gene, and the cause of the rest is unknown. For this sample the table gives some 150,000 clones, of which around 86% were detected only once. Together, the top ten hold about 9.8% of the sample. The time point label, as the study defines it: about 28 days (+/-7) after the second vaccine dose. This material consisted of peripheral blood, taken 28 days after the second AZD1222 dose. All receptors come from an adult who received the AZD1222 COVID-19 vaccine.

The V call is TRBV28, the J call TRBJ2-3; 9 nucleotides align to TRBD1. V lost 5 bases to trimming and J lost 4 bases; unmatched junction nucleotides: 13. The CDR3 length is 17 residues. Germline values: CDR1 MDHEN, CDR2 SYDVKM. CDR3 sequence (DNA): TGTGCCAGCAGTCTCACAGGGGGCGCGGGTCGGGCAGATACGCAGTATTTT. Encoded protein: CASSLTGGAGRADTQYF.

The chain links TRBV12-3 or TRBV12-4 to TRBJ1-5; D unclear. The CDR3 spans 13 residues. V gave up 4 bases and J gave up 5 bases, with 9 bases separating them. The CDR3 loop is CASSSMDDQPQHF. The DNA for the CDR3 is TGTGCCAGCAGTTCGATGGACGATCAGCCCCAGCATTTT.

The CDR3 spells CASSLTSGVHNEQFF. DNA of the CDR3: TGTGCCAGCAGTCTGACTAGCGGGGTCCATAATGAGCAGTTCTTC. This sequence joins TRBV28 and TRBJ2-1; TRBD2 agrees at 11 bases. This CDR3 spans 15 amino acids. The J segment lost 7 bases and the V segment lost 5 bases, leaving 7 bases of the junction unmatched. Germline CDR1 and CDR2: MDHEN and SYDVKM.

The chain employs TRBV6-4 and TRBJ1-2, with 7 positions matching TRBD1. The CDR3 has 15 residues. In germline, CDR1 is MRHNA, CDR2 SNTAGT. The V and J ends lost 6 bases and 0 bases, in that order; junction bases with no gene match: 7. This chain's CDR3 is CASRPSGTANYGYTF. The CDR3 DNA sequence: TGTGCCAGCAGACCCTCCGGGACAGCTAACTATGGCTACACCTTC.

V usage is TRBV12-3 or TRBV12-4 and J usage is TRBJ1-1; D gene unclear. This CDR3 is built from 12 residues. Trimming stripped 6 bases from V and 1 base from J, with 6 bases between. The CDR3 protein is CASSHTNTEAFF. The DNA for the CDR3 is TGTGCCAGCAGCCATACGAACACTGAAGCTTTCTTT.

The rearrangement uses TRBV7-9 and TRBJ2-3, with a weak D call TRBD2 (5 bases). Germline V gene sequence: CDR1 SEHNR, CDR2 FQNEAQ (reference sequence). With 3 bases removed from V and 4 bases from J, the gap between germline ends came to 17 bases. The CDR3 loop spans 16 amino acids. CDR3 bases: TGTGCCAGCAGCTTTTCTAGCAATCCTCGATCAGATACGCAGTATTTT. Translated, it gives CASSFSSNPRSDTQYF.

The chain carries TRBV11-1 and TRBJ2-1; D unclear. Trimming left V 2 bases short and J 5 bases short, with 7 bases between. Germline CDR1 SGHAT, CDR2 FQDESV (reference sequence). The CDR3 consists of 13 residues. This CDR3 reads CASSLSLNNEQFF. The CDR3 nucleotides read TGTGCCAGCAGCTTATCCCTAAACAATGAGCAGTTCTTC.

The genes are TRBV2 and TRBJ2-7; D is ambiguous. The V gene lost 6 bases and the J gene lost 5 bases, with 17 bases spanning the gap. Germline V gene lookup returns CDR1 SNHLY and CDR2 FYNNEI. CDR3 length: 14 amino acids. CDR3 bases: TGTGCCAGCAGCTACACCGCCACGGCCCACGAGCAGTACTTC. This codes for CASSYTATAHEQYF.

This clone is a singleton in its sample. V usage is TRBV28 and J usage is TRBJ2-7; 7 bases align to TRBD1. V shed 7 bases and J 2 bases; nucleotides not matched to a gene: 14. This CDR3 is 16 amino acids long. From germline, CDR1 is MDHEN and CDR2 SYDVKM. CDR3 DNA sequence: TGTGCCAGCACCACCTCTAGTGCAGGGGGAACCTACGAGCAGTACTTC. As protein: CASTTSSAGGTYEQYF.

This chain links TRBV5-1 with TRBJ1-4; D gene uncertain. CDR3 length: 14 amino acids. Trimming pared 1 base from V and 3 bases from J, leaving 7 bases between. The V gene's germline CDR1 is SGHRS and CDR2 YFSETQ. The CDR3 reads CASSLNRPNEKLFF. CDR3 nucleotides: TGCGCCAGCAGCTTGAACCGACCTAATGAAAAACTGTTTTTT.

The V call is TRBV5-1, the J call TRBJ2-2; TRBD2 agrees at 7 bases. The CDR3 extends over 15 amino acids. The trim removed 0 bases at V and 6 bases at J, leaving 5 bases unmatched. CDR1 and CDR2 from the germline V gene are SGHRS and YFSETQ. CDR3 amino acids: CASSLGSGMSGELFF. CDR3 coding DNA: TGCGCCAGCAGCTTGGGGAGCGGGATGTCCGGGGAGCTGTTTTTT.

This chain joins TRBV4-1 and TRBJ1-4; 7 nucleotides align to TRBD1. The V gene end was trimmed by 1 base and the J gene end by 8 bases; junction bases not matched to a gene: 10. From germline, CDR1 is MGHRA and CDR2 YSYEKL. The CDR3 length is 16 residues. The CDR3 spells CASSQVTGLLEEKLFF. CDR3 DNA sequence: TGCGCCAGCAGCCAAGTGACAGGGCTTCTGGAAGAAAAACTGTTTTTT.

This chain connects TRBV21-1 to TRBJ2-1; TRBD1, as called in the table, went unchecked against the DNA. TRBV21-1 is labeled a pseudogene. This CDR3 has 15 amino acids. DNA for the CDR3: TGTGCCAGCAGCAGCGATATTCAGGGGAACAATGAGCAGTTCTTC. It translates to CASSSDIQGNNEQFF.

CDR3 region: CASSFFGWNTEAFF. The CDR3 DNA reads as TGTGCCAGCAGCTTCTTTGGGTGGAACACTGAAGCTTTCTTT. The genes are TRBV5-4 and TRBJ1-1; no reliable D call. Per the germline V gene, CDR1 is SGHNT and CDR2 is YYREEE (reference sequence). This CDR3 contains 14 residues. The V and J ends lost 2 bases and 1 base respectively, with 9 bases between them.

The V call is TRBV5-1, the J call TRBJ1-3; D is unclear. V was clipped by 0 bases and J by 2 bases, with 12 bases between them. The germline CDR1 and CDR2 sequences are SGHRS and YFSETQ. The CDR3 extends over 16 amino acids. Here the CDR3 reads CASSLGPTGTGNTIYF. CDR3 in DNA: TGCGCCAGCAGCTTGGGCCCGACCGGGACTGGAAACACCATATATTTT. Filled out from reference TRBV5-1 and TRBJ1-3, the complete variable domain reads KAGVTQTPRYLIKTRGQQVTLSCSPISGHRSVSWYQQTPGQGLQFLFEYFSETQRNKGNFPGRFSGRQFSNSRSEMNVSTLELGDSALYLCASSLGPTGTGNTIYFGEGSWLTVV.

The chain is built from TRBV6-5 and TRBJ2-6; D not certain. CDR1 MNHEY and CDR2 SVGAGI come from the germline V gene. This CDR3 contains 14 residues. V dropped 2 bases and J dropped 0 bases, with 2 bases sitting between them. The CDR3 is CASSYRSGANVLTF. The CDR3 DNA reads as TGTGCCAGCAGTTACCGCTCTGGGGCCAACGTCCTGACTTTC.

V usage is TRBV28 and J usage is TRBJ2-7; a weak D match, TRBD1 (7 bases). Germline V gene data show CDR1 as MDHEN and CDR2 as SYDVKM. The CDR3 has 15 amino acids. The V and J ends lost 6 bases and 6 bases respectively, with 21 bases between them. In DNA, the CDR3 is TGTGCCAGCAGAACCCGACAGGGAGGATCTACCGAGCAGTACTTC. Translated, it gives CASRTRQGGSTEQYF.

The chain couples TRBV25-1 to TRBJ2-3; D remains ambiguous. Trimming left V 7 bases short and J 4 bases short, with 24 bases between. The length of the CDR3 is 17 residues. Germline CDR1 is MGHDK and CDR2 is SYGVNS. The CDR3 loop is CASILGRVPMRADTQYF. The CDR3 DNA reads TGTGCCAGCATCCTAGGCCGTGTCCCGATGCGCGCAGATACGCAGTATTTT.

This chain uses TRBV10-3 with TRBJ1-5; 9 nucleotides match TRBD1. Germline V gene data show CDR1 as ENHRY and CDR2 as SYGVKD. The CDR3 spans 14 residues. V dropped 3 bases and J dropped 7; count of bases not matched to a gene: 4. The CDR3 is CAISDRQGEQPQHF. In DNA, the CDR3 is TGTGCCATCAGTGATAGACAGGGGGAACAGCCCCAGCATTTT.

J is TRBJ2-1 and V is TRBV5-1; TRBD1 agrees at 7 bases. This CDR3 is 16 amino acids long. The V gene's germline CDR1 is SGHRS and CDR2 YFSETQ. J gave up 0 bases and V 3 bases, and 6 bases lay outside the gene matches. Here the CDR3 DNA reads TGCGCCAGCAGCTCAAGACAGGGTGGCTCCTACAATGAGCAGTTCTTC. Its translation: CASSSRQGGSYNEQFF.

The V and J genes are TRBV20-1 and TRBJ2-7; 7 bases line up with TRBD2. V shed 3 bases and J 6 bases; nucleotides not matched to a gene: 8. CDR3 length equals 13 residues. The germline gives CDR1 DFQATT, CDR2 SNEGSKA (reference sequence). Written as DNA, the CDR3 is TGCAGTGCTAGTTTGAGGGAGGGCTTCGAGCAGTACTTC. Its translation is CSASLREGFEQYF.

This clone was detected once. The V and J genes are TRBV18 and TRBJ1-6; tentatively, D is TRBD1 (5 bases). The CDR3 sequence is 16 residues long. V was cut by 8 bases and J by 9 bases, with 23 bases left in between. Germline CDR1 is KGHSH and CDR2 is LQKENI. The CDR3 is CASPLKGGAWGSPLHF. In DNA, the CDR3 is TGTGCCAGCCCCCTAAAAGGCGGGGCATGGGGTTCACCCCTCCACTTT. The whole variable domain, filled in from reference TRBV18 and TRBJ1-6, reads NAGVMQNPRHLVRRRGQEARLRCSPMKGHSHVYWYRQLPEEGLKFMVYLQKENIIDESGMPKERFSAEFPKEGPSILRIQQVVRGDSAAYFCASPLKGGAWGSPLHFGNGTRLTVT.

This clone was seen only a few times. This chain links TRBV29-1 with TRBJ1-6; D not certain. The CDR3 length is 13 residues. V lost 7 bases and J 7 bases, leaving 14 bases between the germline ends. Per the germline V gene, CDR1 is SQVTM and CDR2 is ANQGSEA. CDR3: CSASGGPNSPLHF. The DNA for the CDR3 is TGCAGCGCATCGGGAGGGCCCAATTCACCCCTCCACTTT.

Here the CDR3 reads CASSIRPADTQYF. CDR3 coding DNA: TGTGCCAGCAGCATTAGACCGGCGGATACGCAGTATTTT. The chain couples TRBV11-3 to TRBJ2-3; D gene uncertain. In germline, CDR1 is SGHNT, CDR2 YENEEA. V was trimmed by 5 bases and J by 6 bases, leaving 12 bases between them. The CDR3 contains 13 residues.

The chain uses TRBV19 and TRBJ2-1; the D is unclear. This CDR3 is 13 amino acids long. Per germline, CDR1 LNHDA and CDR2 SQIVND (reference sequence). Between the trimmed V and J ends, which lost 2 bases and 0 bases, there was a span of 2 bases. DNA of the CDR3: TGTGCCAGTAGTATAAGCTCCTACAATGAGCAGTTCTTC. Its protein product is CASSISSYNEQFF.

The chain links TRBV3-1 (or the pseudogene TRBV3-2) to TRBJ1-1; no reliable D call. The CDR3 has 15 amino acids. V shed 0 bases and J shed 9 bases, with 17 bases lying between them. CDR1 and CDR2 from the germline V gene are LGHDT and YNNKEL (reference sequence). DNA of the CDR3: TGTGCCAGCAGCCAAGATCTTTGGTCAAGGGTAAAAGCTTTCTTT. Protein sequence: CASSQDLWSRVKAFF.

This sequence joins TRBV7-9 and TRBJ2-7; no reliable D call. The CDR3 totals 13 residues. V was pared by 5 bases and J by 2 bases, with 10 bases between. From germline, CDR1 is SEHNR and CDR2 FQNEAQ (reference sequence). Written as DNA, the CDR3 is TGTGCCAGCAGCAATCATGGAGCCTACGAGCAGTACTTC. Its translation is CASSNHGAYEQYF.

This rearrangement joins TRBV19 to TRBJ1-5; no definite D call. Germline CDR1 reads LNHDA; CDR2 reads SQIVND (reference sequence). Trimming took off 4 bases at V and 11 bases at J, with 9 bases between the two ends. The CDR3 is made up of 11 amino acids. CDR3 loop: CASSTGWAQHF. In DNA, the CDR3 is TGTGCCAGTAGTACCGGTTGGGCCCAGCATTTT. The full variable domain, in which reference TRBV19 and TRBJ1-5 provide the parts outside the CDR3, is DGGITQSPKYLFRKEGQNVTLSCEQNLNHDAMYWYRQDPGQGLRLIYYSQIVNDFQKGDIAEGYSVSREKKESFPLTVTSAQKNPTAFYLCASSTGWAQHFGDGTRLSIL.

The chain recombines TRBV7-9 with TRBJ1-6, with 7 nucleotides matching TRBD1. CDR1 is SEHNR, CDR2 FQNEAQ, per germline (reference sequence). The CDR3 spans 15 residues. The ends lost 6 bases at V and 5 bases at J; junction bases unmatched: 7. The CDR3 nucleotides are TGTGCCAGCAGTACAGGGGCAGGGGATAATTCACCCCTCCACTTT. Amino acids: CASSTGAGDNSPLHF.

This rearrangement joins TRBV5-1 to TRBJ2-5; perhaps TRBD1 as D (6 bases). Trimming took off 4 bases at V and 3 bases at J, with 10 bases between the two ends. The CDR3 contains 13 residues. CDR1 and CDR2 from the germline V gene are SGHRS and YFSETQ. CDR3 in DNA: TGCGCCAGCAGCCTACAGGGAGAAGAGACCCAGTACTTC. Residues: CASSLQGEETQYF.